This T cell receptor beta chain emerged from a study of neurological immune-mediated disorders. The V gene's germline CDR1 is LNHDA and CDR2 SQIVND (reference sequence). This CDR3 has 14 residues. After removal of 5 bases from V and 10 bases from J, the junction contained 11 bases not matched to a gene. The unsorted libraries had their origin in 2 million PBMCs stored at -80 C. Synthesis of cDNA was carried out by template-switch 5'RACE. The reaction used 10-nucleotide random UMIs. Over 200 million TCR-beta sequences from 15-18 subjects were obtained in each sequencing run. TCRdb re-derived calls from the 5' RACE reads in MiXCR, one entry per CDR3 protein. The data show approximately 48,000 distinct CDR3 sequences, approximately 16% seen once.

Sequenced: PBMCs. The chain has TRBV19 and TRBJ1-1; TRBD1 aligns across 9 bases. This receptor was identified in a man in his sixties in good health. The CDR3 coding sequence is TGTGCCAGTAGTCCATCCCGGGACAGGGTTGGAGCTTTCTTT. Its translation is CASSPSRDRVGAFF.